The 10 T cell receptor beta chains below were found in one sample sequenced in a study of blood T cell repertoires in COVID-19. Method: immunoSEQ multiplex PCR; TCRdb's copy keeps in-frame clones and lacks some. In the table there are some 300,000 clones, roughly 87% of which are singletons. The sample taken for sequencing was PBMCs or T cells enriched from blood (not recorded which). These receptors all stem from a woman aged 25-40 years who had recovered from COVID-19.

The V and J genes are TRBV6-5 and TRBJ1-5; D is undetermined. The germline CDR1 and CDR2 sequences are MNHEY and SVGAGI. CDR3 size: 14 residues. V was cut by 0 bases and J by 3 bases, with 6 bases left in between. The CDR3 sequence is CASSYSANNQPQHF. CDR3 nucleotide sequence: TGTGCCAGCAGTTACTCGGCAAACAATCAGCCCCAGCATTTT.

J is TRBJ2-3 and V is TRBV30, with 7 positions matching TRBD2. The CDR3 has 15 residues. Germline CDR1 GTSNPN, CDR2 SVGIG (reference sequence). Trimming took 0 bases from V and 6 from J; bases not matched to a gene: 9. DNA of the CDR3: TGTGCCTGGAGTGTACGAGGACTAGGTGGTGATACGCAGTATTTT. Residues: CAWSVRGLGGDTQYF.

This chain links TRBV7-8 with TRBJ2-4; a weak D match, TRBD2 (6 bases). Per germline, CDR1 SGHVS and CDR2 FQNEAQ. V lost 2 bases and J lost 4, with 9 bases in between. This CDR3 is built from 14 residues. The CDR3 sequence: CASSLSGGKNIQYF. The CDR3 DNA is TGTGCCAGCAGCTTAAGTGGAGGGAAAAACATTCAGTACTTC.

J is TRBJ1-2 and V is TRBV24-1; no clear D gene. Trimming took 4 bases from V and 5 from J, leaving 7 bases between them. The germline V gene has CDR1 KGHDR and CDR2 SFDVKD. This CDR3 is 12 amino acids long. CDR3 loop: CATSETEYGYTF. The DNA for the CDR3 is TGTGCCACCAGTGAAACAGAATATGGCTACACCTTC.

The J gene is TRBJ2-1, the V gene TRBV19, with 7 bases lining up with TRBD1. Germline assignment: CDR1 LNHDA and CDR2 SQIVND (reference sequence). CDR3 length: 12 residues. V trimming: 4 bases; J trimming: 7 bases; junction bases outside the gene matches: 1. CDR3 in DNA: TGTGCCAGTAGTAAACAGGGGAATGAGCAGTTCTTC. Its protein is CASSKQGNEQFF.

This chain links TRBV6-1 with TRBJ2-5; no definite D call. V was pared by 3 bases and J by 5 bases, with 7 bases between. This CDR3 is built from 12 residues. CDR1 is MNHNS, CDR2 SASEGT, per germline. The CDR3 spells CASSDVAETQYF. CDR3 nucleotide sequence: TGTGCCAGCAGTGATGTTGCGGAGACCCAGTACTTC.

The J gene is TRBJ2-3, the V gene TRBV6-2 or TRBV6-3; D possibly corresponds to TRBD2 (6 bases). The ends were cut back, 2 bases at V and 7 bases at J, with 7 bases in the middle. The germline gives CDR1 MNHEY, CDR2 SVGEGT. There are 12 residues in the CDR3. CDR3 protein: CASSYGGNTQYF. CDR3 DNA sequence: TGTGCCAGCAGTTACGGCGGGAATACGCAGTATTTT.

The chain recombines TRBV5-4 with TRBJ2-5, with unresolved D. With 3 bases removed from V and 2 bases from J, the gap between germline ends came to 8 bases. Germline CDR1 SGHNT, CDR2 YYREEE (reference sequence). There are 13 residues in the CDR3. The DNA for the CDR3 is TGTGCCAGCAGCTCAGGAACACAAGAGACCCAGTACTTC. Protein sequence: CASSSGTQETQYF.

This CDR3 reads CAISDPSGAGDTQYF. The CDR3, as DNA: TGTGCCATCAGTGACCCTAGCGGGGCGGGAGATACGCAGTATTTT. This chain uses TRBV10-3 with TRBJ2-3; the match to TRBD2 covers 9 bases. Trimming cost V 3 bases and J 5 bases; bases outside gene matches: 6. Germline V gene data show CDR1 as ENHRY and CDR2 as SYGVKD. The CDR3 extends over 15 amino acids.

This chain links TRBV29-1 with TRBJ2-5; 9 bases line up with TRBD2. CDR1 and CDR2 from the germline V gene are SQVTM and ANQGSEA. The CDR3 runs 14 residues. V was clipped by 4 bases and J by 4 bases; unmatched bases: 7. The chain's CDR3 is CSVARGGAGETQYF. CDR3 nucleotide sequence: TGCAGCGTTGCGCGCGGGGGGGCCGGAGAGACCCAGTACTTC.